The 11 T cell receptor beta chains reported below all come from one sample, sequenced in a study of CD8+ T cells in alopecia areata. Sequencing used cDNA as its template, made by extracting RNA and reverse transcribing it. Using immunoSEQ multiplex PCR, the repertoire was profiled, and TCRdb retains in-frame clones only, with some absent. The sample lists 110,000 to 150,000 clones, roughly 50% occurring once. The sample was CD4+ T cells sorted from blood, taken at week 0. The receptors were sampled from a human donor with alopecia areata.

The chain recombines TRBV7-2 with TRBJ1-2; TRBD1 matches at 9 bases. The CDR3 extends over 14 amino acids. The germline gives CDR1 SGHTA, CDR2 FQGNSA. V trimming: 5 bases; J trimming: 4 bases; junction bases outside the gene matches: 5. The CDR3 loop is CASSLHRGPYGYTF. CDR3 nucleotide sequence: TGTGCCAGCAGCCTACACAGGGGGCCCTATGGCTACACCTTC.

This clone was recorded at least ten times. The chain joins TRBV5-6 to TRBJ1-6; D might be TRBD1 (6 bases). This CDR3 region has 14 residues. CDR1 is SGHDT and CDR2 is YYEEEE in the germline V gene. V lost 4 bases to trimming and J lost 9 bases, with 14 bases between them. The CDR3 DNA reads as TGTGCCAGCAGCCTCGTGGAAGGGGGTTCACCCCTCCACTTT. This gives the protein CASSLVEGGSPLHF. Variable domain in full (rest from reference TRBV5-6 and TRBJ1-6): DAGVTQSPTHLIKTRGQQVTLRCSPKSGHDTVSWYQQALGQGPQFIFQYYEEEERQRGNFPDRFSGHQFPNYSSELNVNALLLGDSALYLCASSLVEGGSPLHFGNGTRLTVT.

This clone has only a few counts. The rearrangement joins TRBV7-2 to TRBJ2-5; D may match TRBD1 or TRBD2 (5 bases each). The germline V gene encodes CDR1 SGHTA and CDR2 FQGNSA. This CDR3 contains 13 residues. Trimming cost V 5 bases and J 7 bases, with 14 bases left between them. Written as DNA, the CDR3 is TGTGCCAGCAGCCGGGACGGCACGGGGACCCAGTACTTC. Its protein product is CASSRDGTGTQYF.

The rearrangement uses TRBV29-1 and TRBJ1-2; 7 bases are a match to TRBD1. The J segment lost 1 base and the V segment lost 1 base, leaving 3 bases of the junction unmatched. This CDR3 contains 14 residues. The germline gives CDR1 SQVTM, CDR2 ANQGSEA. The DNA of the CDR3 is TGCAGCGTTGAAGGGCCAGGGGGTAACTATGGCTACACCTTC. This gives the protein CSVEGPGGNYGYTF. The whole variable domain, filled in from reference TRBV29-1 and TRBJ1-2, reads SAVISQKPSRDICQRGTSLTIQCQVDSQVTMMFWYRQQPGQSLTLIATANQGSEATYESGFVIDKFPISRPNLTFSTLTVSNMSPEDSSIYLCSVEGPGGNYGYTFGSGTRLTVV.

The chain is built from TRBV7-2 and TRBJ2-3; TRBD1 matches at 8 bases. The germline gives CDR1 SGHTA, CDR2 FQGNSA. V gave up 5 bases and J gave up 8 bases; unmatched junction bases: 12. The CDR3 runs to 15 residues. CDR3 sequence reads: CASSPTDRVLGTQYF. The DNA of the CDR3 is TGTGCCAGCAGCCCTACGGACAGGGTCTTGGGTACGCAGTATTTT.

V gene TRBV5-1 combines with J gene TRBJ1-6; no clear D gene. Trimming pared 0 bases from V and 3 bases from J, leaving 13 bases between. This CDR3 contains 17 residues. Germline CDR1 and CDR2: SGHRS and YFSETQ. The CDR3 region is CASSLESPASYNSPLHF. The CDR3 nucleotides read TGCGCCAGCAGCTTGGAATCCCCAGCCAGCTATAATTCACCCCTCCACTTT.

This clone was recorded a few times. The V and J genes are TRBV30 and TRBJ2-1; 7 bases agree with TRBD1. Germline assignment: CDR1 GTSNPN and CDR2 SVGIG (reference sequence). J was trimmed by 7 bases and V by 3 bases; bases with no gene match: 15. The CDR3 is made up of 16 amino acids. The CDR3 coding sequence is TGTGCCTGGAGGGCCACTTGGGGGACAGTGACTAATGAGCAGTTCTTC. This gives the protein CAWRATWGTVTNEQFF. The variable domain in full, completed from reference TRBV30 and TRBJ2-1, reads SQTIHQWPATLVQPVGSPLSLECTVEGTSNPNLYWYRQAAGRGLQLLFYSVGIGQISSEVPQNLSASRPQDRQFILSSKKLLLSDSGFYLCAWRATWGTVTNEQFFGPGTRLTVL.

DNA of the CDR3: TGTGCCAGCAGCCGAGGGACCACAACTAATGAAAAACTGTTTTTT. As protein: CASSRGTTTNEKLFF. The chain employs TRBV4-2 and TRBJ1-4, with a possible D match to TRBD1 (5 bases). V gave up 4 bases and J gave up 0 bases, with 9 bases separating them. This CDR3 spans 15 amino acids. Germline loops: CDR1 LGHNA, CDR2 YNFKEQ.

As DNA, the CDR3 is TGCGCCAGCAGCCAACCCGGCCGGACTAATGAAAAACTGTTTTTT. This translates into CASSQPGRTNEKLFF. The chain couples TRBV4-1 to TRBJ1-4; D call uncertain. Germline V gene lookup returns CDR1 MGHRA and CDR2 YSYEKL. This CDR3 contains 15 residues. Trimming took off 2 bases at V and 2 bases at J, with 9 bases between the two ends.

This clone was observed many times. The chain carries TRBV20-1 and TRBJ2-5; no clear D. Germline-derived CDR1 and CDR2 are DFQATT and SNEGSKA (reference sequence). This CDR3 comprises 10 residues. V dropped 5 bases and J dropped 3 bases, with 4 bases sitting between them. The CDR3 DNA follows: TGCAGTGCTCTAAAAGAGACCCAGTACTTC. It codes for CSALKETQYF.

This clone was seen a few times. The CDR3 sequence is CSVGGQEADTQYF. The CDR3 coding sequence is TGCAGCGTTGGGGGACAGGAAGCAGATACGCAGTATTTT. The chain uses TRBV29-1 and TRBJ2-3; 8 bases agree with TRBD1. The CDR3 is 13 residues long. Unmatched junction bases numbered 4, after V lost 4 bases and J lost 4 bases. Germline V gives CDR1 SQVTM, CDR2 ANQGSEA.